This T cell receptor beta chain was recorded in a study of radiotherapy plus CTLA-4 blockade in lung cancer. The assay was immunoSEQ multiplex PCR, and TCRdb's table has in-frame clones only and misses some. The top ten clones hold 20% to 30% of a sample with about 39,000 clones, nearly 80% of them seen once. With ipilimumab providing CTLA-4 blockade, focal radiation was administered to patients who had chemo-refractory metastatic non-small-cell lung cancer. Specimen: peripheral blood, collected from a patient treated with radiotherapy plus ipilimumab. The sequence derives from a human donor with non-small cell lung cancer that progressed on radiotherapy plus ipilimumab.

The CDR3 DNA sequence: TGTGCCAGCAGAGAGGGACAGATTAGCAATCAGCCCCAGCATTTT. This codes for CASREGQISNQPQHF. The V call is TRBV6-5, the J call TRBJ1-5; TRBD1 agrees at 7 bases. The junction had 5 bases not matched to a gene; V was cut back by 6 bases and J by 0 bases. Germline lookup yields CDR1 MNHEY and CDR2 SVGAGI. The CDR3 contains 15 residues.